The source of this T cell receptor (beta chain) is a study of cytomegalovirus exposure and HLA in healthy donors. The overall study: Of a few hundred genotyped donors, roughly 81% clustered with self-reported Caucasian donors. Notes on the study in general: Follow-up analysis later connected one missense variant in DCLRE1C with trimming of TCR beta V- and J-genes. Researchers left out some V segments, among them TRBV6-2 and TRBV6-3, as indistinguishable. From TCR beta sequences, most subjects' HLA-A and HLA-B alleles were reportedly predicted accurately.

As regards this clone: Its antigen remains unidentified.

Trimming took 6 bases from V and 7 from J, leaving 13 bases between them. This CDR3 has 14 amino acids. CDR1 is MNHEY and CDR2 is SVGAGI in the germline V gene. Primers for the PCR totalled 60 Vbeta and 13 Jbeta. Assay: immunoSEQ multiplex PCR; the TCRdb copy retains only in-frame clones and omits some. The profile shows 80,000 to 100,000 clones, 70% to 80% of them singletons. The rearrangement joins TRBV6-5 to TRBJ1-6; TRBD1 is a possible D gene (5 bases). Sequencing was carried out using PBMCs. This receptor was identified in a man between 35 and 55 years old in good health and CMV-seronegative. The CDR3 nucleotides are TGTGCCAGCAGCGGAGAGACAGTGAATTCACCCCTCCACTTT. Protein product: CASSGETVNSPLHF.